These T cell receptor beta chains were read from a single sample in a study of cytomegalovirus exposure and HLA in healthy donors. Generated by immunoSEQ multiplex PCR, the TCRdb table keeps only in-frame clones and is missing some. The data contain roughly 150,000 clones, 65% to 85% of them seen just once; the ten biggest clones take up approximately 6.8%. The specimen sequenced was PBMCs. Receptor source: a middle-aged woman in good health and CMV-seropositive. CDR3s leave out the opening cysteine and the closing phenylalanine or tryptophan.

TRBV2,TRBJ2-3,ASNPRLISDTQY
TRBV7-8,TRBJ1-6,ASSLGDSPLH
TRBV30,TRBJ1-1,ASRPMTDRGMNTEAF
TRBV10-3,TRBJ2-3,ATERGSGVGTDTQY
TRBV19,TRBJ1-5,ASNLRGPYQPQH
TRBV5-1,TRBJ1-4,ASSSGGQTNEKLF
TRBV19,TRBJ2-3,ASKRTTSTDTQY
TRBV5-1,TRBJ1-3,ASSLASTQGISSGNTIY
TRBV11-1,TRBJ1-1,ASSLTGGGMNTEAF
TRBV28,TRBJ2-7,ASTQLGGDRGLYEQY
TRBV10-3,TRBJ2-1,AISEPFRQVAKNNEQF
TRBV2,TRBJ1-1,ASRKGVYLENTEAF
TRBV9,TRBJ2-3,ASSVDPSGAVADTQY
TRBV11-2,TRBJ2-7,ASSRAQVSYEQY
TRBV11-2,TRBJ2-3,ASSFRDYTDTQY
TRBV28,TRBJ2-7,ASSDHRGPAYEQY
TRBV19,TRBJ1-5,ASSGQVSNQPQH
TRBV19,TRBJ1-4,ATTPGTGYVNEKLF
TRBV2,TRBJ1-6,ASSALRPGQGKNSPLH
TRBV30,TRBJ1-1,AWNGGVTTEAF
TRBV4-2,TRBJ2-2,ASSQANLAGGTGELF
TRBV7-6,TRBJ2-2,ASSFGLAGVREELF
TRBV27,TRBJ2-1,ASGTRVAPSYNEQF
TRBV30,TRBJ2-1,AWTGSPRNEQF
TRBV27,TRBJ2-1,ASSWSQF
TRBV5-1,TRBJ1-1,ASSLGGDTEAF
TRBV7-2,TRBJ2-5,ASSSDRGETQY
TRBV10-2,TRBJ1-3,ASSDDSITIY
TRBV6-6,TRBJ2-2,ASRSGQAHTGELF
TRBV28,TRBJ2-7,ASSLSPNSGTLYEQY
TRBV7-7,TRBJ2-1,ASGRDRGAEQF
TRBV5-1,TRBJ1-5,ASSLTGANQPQH
TRBV18,TRBJ2-3,ASSPPGQRTDTQY
TRBV7-2,TRBJ1-1,ASSFLEKNTEAF
TRBV18,TRBJ2-7,ASSPLPPSNSLRYEQY
TRBV6-1,TRBJ1-2,ASSEGMLGTAANGYT
TRBV7-9,TRBJ1-1,ASSLAGQGNTEAF
TRBV6-5,TRBJ2-3,ASSSQGGPDTDTQY
TRBV18,TRBJ2-3,ASSLHRGDRGPDTQY
TRBV18,TRBJ2-7,ASSQFRGGKSSYEQY
TRBV28,TRBJ2-3,ASSGSGGTDTQY
TRBV4-1,TRBJ1-4,ASSQSLKHGTGYEKLF
TRBV2,TRBJ1-5,ASSNRLRDQPQH
TRBV9,TRBJ2-7,ASSVDGTARVEQY
TRBV11-3,TRBJ2-1,ASEAGDSHEQF
TRBV6-1,TRBJ1-1,ASSRIQGGYSEAF
TRBV10-3,TRBJ1-1,AISLTGYNTEAF
TRBV28,TRBJ2-7,ASSPPPLTGGLGY
TRBV6-6,TRBJ1-2,ASSAPGLPYGYT
TRBV7-2,TRBJ1-6,ASSFQQADNSPLH
TRBV5-4,TRBJ2-5,ASSSPGEGSVSVTQY
TRBV28,TRBJ1-2,ASSHVGYT